This section outlines one T cell receptor (beta chain) sequence together with its context. Sequencing was performed with immunoSEQ multiplex PCR; in TCRdb, only in-frame clones are kept and a portion is missing. The repertoire consists of hundreds of thousands of clones, with 95% occurring once and the leading ten covering approximately 0.02%. The source of the sample is a study of shared T cell receptors in the human thymus. The germline gives CDR1 MDHEN, CDR2 SYDVKM. The CDR3 loop spans 12 amino acids. Between the trimmed V and J ends, which lost 2 bases and 9 bases, there was a span of 11 bases. Sequenced sample: thymocytes. This receptor was taken from a human donor. The chain uses TRBV28 and TRBJ2-7, with D unclear. Written as DNA, the CDR3 is TGTGCCAGCAGTTTAACTTTGGTAGGGCAGTACTTC. Its translation is CASSLTLVGQYF.